This paragraph covers one T cell receptor beta chain sequence. The clone's antigen remains unknown. The input lacks base qualities; no much larger clone sits a single base away. The CDR3 numbers 18 residues from cysteine through phenylalanine. Solely the CDR3 DNA is kept, with 54 bases framed from the first base. CDR1 and CDR2, per the germline V gene (reference sequence), are MNHEY and SMNVEV. The V end gives up 7 bases and the J end 0 bases, leaving 15 bases in the junction not matched to a gene. These data come from a study of T cell repertoires in cytomegalovirus infection (dated by TCRdb to between 2019 and 2020). Regarding the research as a whole: Alongside well-studied HLA-B-restricted epitopes, the peptide stimulations were aimed at recently identified HLA-C-restricted CMV epitopes, whose presentation resists viral immunomodulation. Donor HLA type was relevant to the analysis, as public TCR beta signatures indicated carriage of CMV infection together with the matching HLA type.

The instrument was an Illumina HiSeq 1500. TCRdb reanalyzed the raw reads on its own, using fastp at Q25 for trimming and MiXCR for clone calling, and kept in-frame beta chains. Under each unique CDR3 protein, matching rows form one entry showing the most common genes and DNA. This sample comprises a few hundred thousand distinct CDR3 sequences, just under 25% of them detected only once. The ten largest clones represent 13% of the sample. The sample's treatment or condition label is to be understood as: in vitro stimulation with specific CMV peptide epitopes to enrich CMV-specific T cells. General conclusions and limits of the study: In the ex vivo response, HLA-C-restricted CMV-specific TCR beta clonotypes were dominant, and in two of eight donors the single most frequent clonotype came from this HLA-C-restricted group. Cumulative frequency of public TCR beta family members discriminated carriers of CMV infection plus the relevant HLA type in this cohort and an independent 352-donor cohort.

This clonotype was sampled from a human donor in good health (CMV status not recorded). Some clones in this sample may be carry-over from other donors' samples. The sequenced sample was cultured PBMCs, obtained from culture after CMV antigen stimulation. The chain was built from TRBV27 and TRBJ2-3; a stretch of 8 junction bases matches TRBD2. The base sequence is TGTGCCAGCACTTATCGGGGGGGGAGAGGTTTTAGCACAGATACGCAGTATTTT. Its coded protein is CASTYRGGRGFSTDTQYF.